In this sample, the clone carrying this T cell receptor (beta chain) turned up many times. Its antigen is as yet unknown. Primers used in a second PCR of roughly 6 to 11 cycles were a sample-barcoded 5' primer and a J-beta primer mix. One entry per CDR3 protein results from TCRdb running MiXCR on the 5' RACE reads. The table shows hundreds of thousands of distinct CDR3 sequences, with 35% to 40% occurring only once. The V and J ends lost 7 bases and 3 bases respectively, with 12 bases between them. CDR1 is SGHDN, CDR2 FVKESK, per germline. The CDR3 loop spans 13 amino acids. Drawn from each donor were approximately 10 milliliters of peripheral blood. The sample originates from a study of blood T cells in healthy people across ages. The study, taken as a whole, reports: Unknown donor CMV status possibly confounded expanded clonotype changes.

The sequence was obtained from a man aged 18 to 35 in good health. The sequencing sample was made of blood. The chain employs TRBV14 and TRBJ2-5, with D perhaps TRBD1 (6 bases). The CDR3, as DNA: TGTGCCAGCACGGGACACACCAAAGAGACCCAGTACTTC. Translating it yields CASTGHTKETQYF.